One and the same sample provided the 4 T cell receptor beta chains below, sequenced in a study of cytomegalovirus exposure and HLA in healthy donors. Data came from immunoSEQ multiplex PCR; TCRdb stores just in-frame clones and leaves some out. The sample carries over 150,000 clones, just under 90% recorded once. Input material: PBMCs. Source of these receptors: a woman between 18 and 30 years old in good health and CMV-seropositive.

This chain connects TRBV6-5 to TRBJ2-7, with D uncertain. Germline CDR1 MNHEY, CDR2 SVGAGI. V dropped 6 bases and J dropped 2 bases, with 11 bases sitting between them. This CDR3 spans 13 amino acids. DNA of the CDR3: TGTGCCAGCAGGGGCCCGCTAACCTACGAGCAGTACTTC. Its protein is CASRGPLTYEQYF.

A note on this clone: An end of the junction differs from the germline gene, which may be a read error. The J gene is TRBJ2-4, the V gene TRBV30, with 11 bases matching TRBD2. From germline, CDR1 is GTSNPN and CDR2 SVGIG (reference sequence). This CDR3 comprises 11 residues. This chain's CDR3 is CAWSLGTSGHF. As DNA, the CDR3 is TGTGCCTGGAGTCTAGGGACTAGCGGTCACTTC.

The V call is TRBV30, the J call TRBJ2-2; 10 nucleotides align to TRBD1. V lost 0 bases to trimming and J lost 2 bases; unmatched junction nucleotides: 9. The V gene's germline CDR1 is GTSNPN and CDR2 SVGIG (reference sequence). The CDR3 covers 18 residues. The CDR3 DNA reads TGTGCCTGGAGTGTACCGGACAGGGGGTCTCGAAACACCGGGGAGCTGTTTTTT. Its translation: CAWSVPDRGSRNTGELFF.

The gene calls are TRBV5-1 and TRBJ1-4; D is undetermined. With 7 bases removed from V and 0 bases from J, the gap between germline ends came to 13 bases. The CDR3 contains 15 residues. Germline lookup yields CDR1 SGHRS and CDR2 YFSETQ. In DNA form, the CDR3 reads TGCGCCAGCGCCCGGGTCCTGTCAACTAATGAAAAACTGTTTTTT. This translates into CASARVLSTNEKLFF.